A single sample gave rise to the 32 T cell receptor beta chains below, sequenced in a study of T cell clusters in autoimmune cytopenias. TRB was amplified from 250 ng of peripheral blood genomic DNA per sample. TRB was amplified by touch-down multiplex PCR, primer pools A and B combined. Reprocessing the multiplex PCR reads, TCRdb reports a single entry for every CDR3 protein and omits DNA. The data include approximately 5,100 distinct CDR3 sequences; the top ten clones carry over 6%. The same data also went into a second study, on T cell repertoires in aging, cancer and after chemotherapy.

Material: peripheral blood. The receptor set was obtained from a human donor in good health.

This chain uses TRBV28 with TRBJ1-2. Per germline, CDR1 MDHEN and CDR2 SYDVKM. The CDR3 runs 12 residues. The CDR3 spells CALTNPPNGYTF.

The V call is TRBV7-2, the J call TRBJ1-2. Germline V CDR1 and CDR2: SGHTA, FQGNSA. The CDR3 runs to 13 residues. The CDR3 sequence: CASSLALRGGYTF.

Measured by frequency, this clonotype is medium-sized. The V and J genes are TRBV6-2 or TRBV6-3 and TRBJ2-7; TCRdb's D gene call, TRBD2, goes unchecked for lack of DNA. The germline V gene encodes CDR1 MNHEY and CDR2 SVGEGT. CDR3 length: 15 amino acids. CDR3 residues: CASSRGLIRTYEQYF.

This clonotype is identified as medium-sized from frequency. This chain connects TRBV19 to TRBJ2-5; the TCRdb D gene call, TRBD1, has no DNA to confirm it. Germline CDR1 reads LNHDA; CDR2 reads SQIVND (reference sequence). The CDR3 spans 13 residues. The CDR3 protein is CASSGDRQETQYF. Combining the CDR3 with reference TRBV19 and TRBJ2-5 gives the whole variable domain DGGITQSPKYLFRKEGQNVTLSCEQNLNHDAMYWYRQDPGQGLRLIYYSQIVNDFQKGDIAEGYSVSREKKESFPLTVTSAQKNPTAFYLCASSGDRQETQYFGPGTRLLVL.

This clonotype is identified as medium-sized from frequency. The chain recombines TRBV12-3 or TRBV12-4 with TRBJ2-3. The CDR3 sequence is 12 residues long. CDR3 sequence reads: CASSLSSLAQYF.

Frequency places this clonotype as medium-sized. The chain links TRBV6-5 to TRBJ1-2; without DNA, the TCRdb call of TRBD1 cannot be checked. The CDR3 totals 14 residues. CDR1 is MNHEY, CDR2 SVGAGI, per germline. This CDR3 reads CASSKQVTGVGYTF.

This chain uses TRBV7-9 with TRBJ1-2; TCRdb's D gene call, TRBD1, goes unchecked for lack of DNA. Germline-derived CDR1 and CDR2 are SEHNR and FQNEAQ (reference sequence). CDR3 length: 11 residues. The CDR3 sequence is CAGRGRGGYTF. The variable domain in full, with the rest retrieved from reference TRBV7-9 and TRBJ1-2, is DTGVSQNPRHKITKRGQNVTFRCDPISEHNRLYWYRQTLGQGPEFLTYFQNEAQLEKSRLLSDRFSAERPKGSFSTLEIQRTEQGDSAMYLCAGRGRGGYTFGSGTRLTVV.

This clonotype shows up as medium-sized by frequency. The chain carries TRBV7-2 and TRBJ2-3. The germline V gene encodes CDR1 SGHTA and CDR2 FQGNSA. The CDR3 contains 11 residues. CDR3 region: CASSLTDTQYF.

This clonotype is medium-sized by frequency. The V gene is TRBV6-5, the J gene TRBJ1-2; TCRdb's D call of TRBD1 is untestable without DNA. Germline assignment: CDR1 MNHEY and CDR2 SVGAGI. The CDR3 covers 15 residues. CDR3 loop: CASSSPGRSNYGYTF.

This sequence joins TRBV20-1 and TRBJ1-2; TCRdb designates TRBD1, a call that cannot be tested without DNA. CDR1 is DFQATT, CDR2 SNEGSKA, per germline (reference sequence). The CDR3 loop spans 14 amino acids. The CDR3 protein is CSARDGTGVYGYTF.

This clonotype registers medium-sized by frequency. The J gene is TRBJ1-5, the V gene TRBV12-3 or TRBV12-4; the TCRdb call, TRBD1, lacks DNA for checking. The CDR3 length is 14 residues. The CDR3 spells CASSHRDRPRPQHF.

This clonotype counts as medium-sized by frequency. This chain uses TRBV5-6 with TRBJ1-5. The CDR3 loop spans 15 amino acids. Germline loops: CDR1 SGHDT, CDR2 YYEEEE. CDR3: CASSGRPGGNQPQHF. Supplemented by reference TRBV5-6 and TRBJ1-5, the full variable domain reads DAGVTQSPTHLIKTRGQQVTLRCSPKSGHDTVSWYQQALGQGPQFIFQYYEEEERQRGNFPDRFSGHQFPNYSSELNVNALLLGDSALYLCASSGRPGGNQPQHFGDGTRLSIL.

According to its frequency, this clonotype is medium-sized. This rearrangement joins TRBV7-9 to TRBJ1-1. Germline V gene sequence: CDR1 SEHNR, CDR2 FQNEAQ (reference sequence). The CDR3 loop spans 12 amino acids. CDR3 sequence: CASSLGDAEAFF. Full variable domain (outside the CDR3, taken from reference TRBV7-9 and TRBJ1-1): DTGVSQNPRHKITKRGQNVTFRCDPISEHNRLYWYRQTLGQGPEFLTYFQNEAQLEKSRLLSDRFSAERPKGSFSTLEIQRTEQGDSAMYLCASSLGDAEAFFGQGTRLTVV.

By frequency, this clonotype is medium-sized. This chain connects TRBV6-5 to TRBJ1-2; TCRdb lists TRBD1, though no DNA is available to test this call. Germline V gene data show CDR1 as MNHEY and CDR2 as SVGAGI. The length of the CDR3 is 13 residues. The CDR3 spells CASSYGKGYGYTF.

This clonotype is deemed medium-sized by its frequency. V and J are TRBV6-1 and TRBJ2-7; the D gene TCRdb calls, TRBD1, cannot be checked with no DNA. Germline CDR1 is MNHNS and CDR2 is SASEGT. The CDR3 has 13 residues. CDR3 loop: CASSEVRGYEQYF.

By frequency, this clonotype is medium-sized. The chain is built from TRBV6-6 and TRBJ2-3. Germline CDR1 reads MNHNY; CDR2 reads SVGAGI (reference sequence). CDR3 length equals 12 residues. The CDR3 loop reads CASSKTPDTQYF.

Measured by frequency, this clonotype is medium-sized. The chain employs TRBV5-4 and TRBJ2-5; TCRdb returns TRBD2, unconfirmable since there is no DNA. This CDR3 comprises 17 residues. Per germline, CDR1 SGHNT and CDR2 YYREEE (reference sequence). The CDR3 is CASSLTGTSGQQETQYF. Supplemented by reference TRBV5-4 and TRBJ2-5, the full variable domain reads ETGVTQSPTHLIKTRGQQVTLRCSSQSGHNTVSWYQQALGQGPQFIFQYYREEENGRGNFPPRFSGLQFPNYSSELNVNALELDDSALYLCASSLTGTSGQQETQYFGPGTRLLVL.

The rearrangement joins TRBV28 to TRBJ1-6; TCRdb's assignment of TRBD1 cannot be checked, as there is no DNA. This CDR3 is 13 amino acids long. Germline values: CDR1 MDHEN, CDR2 SYDVKM. The CDR3 spells CASSQTGHSPLHF.

This clonotype registers medium-sized by frequency. The V call is TRBV12-3 or TRBV12-4, the J call TRBJ1-5; the TCRdb D gene call, TRBD1, has no DNA to confirm it. The CDR3 covers 15 residues. This CDR3 is CASSHTGGSNQPQHF.

The V and J genes are TRBV7-2 and TRBJ2-1; TCRdb names TRBD1, which stays unverified in the absence of DNA. The length of the CDR3 is 15 residues. Germline V gene lookup returns CDR1 SGHTA and CDR2 FQGNSA. CDR3 sequence: CASSPSFSTDNEQFF.

This clonotype is large by frequency. V is TRBV29-1 and J is TRBJ2-1. Germline V gene sequence: CDR1 SQVTM, CDR2 ANQGSEA. There are 11 residues in the CDR3. CDR3 protein: CSAGQLNEQFF.

The chain has TRBV5-1 and TRBJ2-7; TCRdb's D call of TRBD1 is untestable without DNA. Germline CDR1 reads SGHRS; CDR2 reads YFSETQ. This CDR3 has 14 residues. The CDR3 protein is CASSLEGQGSEQYF.

This clonotype counts as medium-sized by frequency. The chain joins TRBV12-3 or TRBV12-4 to TRBJ1-2; with no DNA, the TCRdb D assignment of TRBD1 cannot be verified. CDR3 length: 14 amino acids. The CDR3 is CASTPAGSGYGYTF.

This clonotype is identified as medium-sized from frequency. The rearrangement joins TRBV5-1 to TRBJ2-2; no DNA is available, so the TRBD1 call from TCRdb remains unchecked. Per the germline V gene, CDR1 is SGHRS and CDR2 is YFSETQ. The CDR3 runs to 16 residues. The CDR3 sequence: CASSQARDRYTGELFF.

This clonotype is deemed large by its frequency. The chain uses TRBV29-1 and TRBJ2-1; TCRdb gives TRBD1 as the D gene, but with no DNA this cannot be confirmed. CDR3 length equals 13 residues. Germline V gene lookup returns CDR1 SQVTM and CDR2 ANQGSEA. The CDR3 sequence: CSVARTGNNEQFF.

Its frequency marks this clonotype as medium-sized. The V call is TRBV15, the J call TRBJ2-4; the TCRdb D gene call, TRBD1, has no DNA to confirm it. The CDR3 consists of 18 residues. CDR1 LNHNV and CDR2 YYDKDF come from the germline V gene (reference sequence). CDR3 sequence reads: CATSRDPLGHLAKNIQYF. The full variable domain, completed using reference TRBV15 and TRBJ2-4, is DAMVIQNPRYQVTQFGKPVTLSCSQTLNHNVMYWYQQKSSQAPKLLFHYYDKDFNNEADTPDNFQSRRPNTSFCFLDIRSPGLGDTAMYLCATSRDPLGHLAKNIQYFGAGTRLSVL.

V gene TRBV6-2 or TRBV6-3 combines with J gene TRBJ2-3; the TCRdb call, TRBD1, lacks DNA for checking. Germline assignment: CDR1 MNHEY and CDR2 SVGEGT. The CDR3 length is 14 residues. CDR3 sequence reads: CASNKDSYTDTQYF.

This chain links TRBV24-1 with TRBJ2-3. Germline CDR1 KGHDR, CDR2 SFDVKD. The CDR3 totals 13 residues. The CDR3 sequence: CATRDPSTDTQYF.

V usage is TRBV21-1 and J usage is TRBJ1-2. TRBV21-1 is annotated as a pseudogene. The CDR3 is 15 residues long. CDR3 protein: CASSKEASNGEGYTF.

This clonotype is called medium-sized based on its frequency. V gene TRBV20-1 combines with J gene TRBJ2-7; the D call from TCRdb, TRBD2, cannot be confirmed without DNA. CDR3 length: 12 residues. Germline-derived CDR1 and CDR2 are DFQATT and SNEGSKA (reference sequence). This CDR3 is CSAPRGEIEQYF.

This clonotype is medium-sized (0.01 to 0.1%) by frequency. The rearrangement uses TRBV7-6 and TRBJ2-2. This CDR3 comprises 12 residues. The germline V gene has CDR1 SGHVS and CDR2 FNYEAQ. CDR3 protein: CASSFDTGELFF.

This clonotype ranks as medium-sized (0.01 to 0.1%) in terms of frequency. This chain connects TRBV5-6 to TRBJ1-4; the TCRdb D gene call, TRBD1, has no DNA to confirm it. The germline V gene encodes CDR1 SGHDT and CDR2 YYEEEE. The CDR3 sequence is 17 residues long. CDR3 amino acids: CASSLLTGIATNEKLFF. Using reference TRBV5-6 and TRBJ1-4 for the parts outside the CDR3, the full variable domain is DAGVTQSPTHLIKTRGQQVTLRCSPKSGHDTVSWYQQALGQGPQFIFQYYEEEERQRGNFPDRFSGHQFPNYSSELNVNALLLGDSALYLCASSLLTGIATNEKLFFGSGTQLSVL.